The clone carrying this TCR beta chain has only one observation. The antigen is not known. Treatment was busulfan-fludarabine conditioning, a marrow graft, and cyclophosphamide on days +3 and +4. Unmatched junction bases numbered 4, after V lost 4 bases and J lost 6 bases. CDR1 is SQVTM and CDR2 is ANQGSEA in the germline V gene. The CDR3 has 14 amino acids. TCRdb's table, derived via immunoSEQ multiplex PCR, lists solely in-frame clones and lacks some. Among over 8,000 clones listed, about 83% were seen once. This sample was taken from a study of T cells after posttransplantation cyclophosphamide. Study-level findings and limits: After PTCy, TRB diversity resembled that of CNI/methotrexate controls.

V and J are TRBV29-1 and TRBJ1-4; TRBD1 matches 11 bases. This specimen consisted of PBMCs, obtained after allogeneic stem cell transplant with posttransplant cyclophosphamide. The TCR sequence derives from a female patient in her thirties or forties who received an allogeneic stem cell transplant from an unrelated donor, was CMV-positive, and had no GVHD. Some T cells may be transferred from the graft donor. The CDR3 loop is CSVAPDRGHEKLFF. CDR3 nucleotide sequence: TGCAGCGTTGCCCCGGACAGGGGGCATGAAAAACTGTTTTTT.